This entry lists 5 T cell receptor beta chains sequenced from one sample in a study of CD8 T cells in Susac syndrome. Reverse transcription of roughly 0.5 to 1 ug RNA used random hexamers. Via MiXCR, TCRdb re-called the immunoSEQ multiplex PCR reads, giving one row per CDR3 protein. The table lists some 450,000 distinct CDR3 sequences, more than 70% of them singletons. Sequencing was carried out using CD8+ T cells from PBMCs. These receptors came from a human donor with multiple sclerosis.

V is TRBV7-8 and J is TRBJ1-4; D not certain. This CDR3 comprises 18 residues. The V gene's germline CDR1 is SGHVS and CDR2 FQNEAQ. Trimming removed 1 base at V and 0 bases at J, with 15 bases between. The CDR3 reads CASSLEIGRVATNEKLFF. Here the CDR3 DNA reads TGTGCCAGCAGCTTAGAAATCGGCAGAGTTGCAACTAATGAAAAACTGTTTTTT.

This sequence joins TRBV27 and TRBJ2-7; maybe TRBD1 (6 bases). V lost 6 bases, J lost 3 bases, and 21 bases lay in between. The V gene's germline CDR1 is MNHEY and CDR2 SMNVEV (reference sequence). This CDR3 has 16 residues. CDR3 nucleotide sequence: TGTGCCAGCAGCGCTGGATTTAGGACAGAGATCTACGAGCAGTACTTC. This codes for CASSAGFRTEIYEQYF.

The chain couples TRBV6-5 to TRBJ1-2; TRBD1 aligns across 7 bases. Losses at the gene ends were 2 bases for V and 8 bases for J; bases not matched to a gene: 11. This CDR3 spans 15 amino acids. CDR1 is MNHEY and CDR2 is SVGAGI in the germline V gene. The CDR3 reads CASSYGVDTGEGYTF. CDR3 bases: TGTGCCAGCAGTTACGGAGTTGATACAGGGGAGGGCTACACCTTC.

The chain joins TRBV11-2 to TRBJ2-7; D perhaps matches TRBD2 (5 bases). Trimming stripped 1 base from V and 8 bases from J, with 15 bases between. Germline CDR1 SGHAT, CDR2 FQNNGV. The CDR3 sequence is 14 residues long. Here the CDR3 reads CASSLAEGGSKQYF. The CDR3 nucleotides read TGTGCCAGCAGCTTAGCAGAGGGCGGCTCGAAGCAGTACTTC.

This clonotype has only one observation. V usage is TRBV29-1 and J usage is TRBJ2-7, with D perhaps TRBD1 (6 bases). Trimming left V 3 bases short and J 2 bases short, with 11 bases between. In germline, CDR1 is SQVTM, CDR2 ANQGSEA. The CDR3 has 13 residues. CDR3 sequence reads: CSVEEGGTYEQYF. DNA for the CDR3: TGCAGCGTTGAGGAAGGGGGAACCTACGAGCAGTACTTC.